These 31 T cell receptor beta chains were sequenced from one sample in a study of OX40 agonist ivuxolimab in advanced cancers. Data came from immunoSEQ multiplex PCR; TCRdb stores just in-frame clones and leaves some out. The sample consists of about 100,000 clones, roughly 93% of them appearing once. Material: CD4+ or CD8+ T cells sorted from blood, obtained in a trial of the OX40 agonist ivuxolimab. Source of these receptors: an adult with an advanced solid tumor such as melanoma, head and neck, liver or kidney cancer.

This chain links TRBV7-2 with TRBJ1-2, with D hard to call. Germline-derived CDR1 and CDR2 are SGHTA and FQGNSA. CDR3 length: 13 residues. V lost 3 bases, J lost 9 bases, and 14 bases lay in between. The CDR3 nucleotides are TGTGCCAGCAGCTTTGGGTTTGGGCAGAGCTACACCTTC. It encodes CASSFGFGQSYTF.

V is TRBV23-1 and J is TRBJ1-4; D not certain. TRBV23-1 is recorded as an ORF, its role being uncertain. The CDR3 consists of 13 residues. V lost 2 bases and J 7 bases, leaving 8 bases between the germline ends. For the CDR3, the DNA is TGCGCCAGCAGTCAACCCCGAGCTGAAAAACTGTTTTTT. Amino acid sequence: CASSQPRAEKLFF.

The chain is built from TRBV2 and TRBJ2-1; 16 bases map to TRBD2. The length of the CDR3 is 19 residues. Germline V gives CDR1 SNHLY, CDR2 FYNNEI. After removal of 7 bases from V and 8 bases from J, the junction contained 17 bases not matched to a gene. The CDR3 is CASTRDGPGTSGGAHEQFF. In DNA, the CDR3 is TGTGCCAGCACCCGGGACGGACCGGGGACTAGCGGGGGGGCCCATGAGCAGTTCTTC.

Here the CDR3 DNA reads TGCAGCGTTGAAGATCTCCGGCGCTATAGGCAGGGGGAGGCCCAAGAGACCCAGTACTTC. Translation gives CSVEDLRRYRQGEAQETQYF. The chain couples TRBV29-1 to TRBJ2-5; possible D gene TRBD1, 7 bases. In germline, CDR1 is SQVTM, CDR2 ANQGSEA. Trimming cost V 0 bases and J 1 base, with 27 bases left between them. The CDR3 extends over 20 amino acids. Based on the CDR3 plus reference TRBV29-1 and TRBJ2-5, the full variable domain is SAVISQKPSRDICQRGTSLTIQCQVDSQVTMMFWYRQQPGQSLTLIATANQGSEATYESGFVIDKFPISRPNLTFSTLTVSNMSPEDSSIYLCSVEDLRRYRQGEAQETQYFGPGTRLLVL.

The chain links TRBV7-9 to TRBJ1-3; TRBD1 agrees at 7 bases. The CDR3 is 15 residues long. The germline gives CDR1 SEHNR, CDR2 FQNEAQ (reference sequence). V dropped 3 bases and J dropped 1; count of bases not matched to a gene: 3. The CDR3 reads CASSFQGGSGNTIYF. As DNA, the CDR3 is TGTGCCAGCAGCTTTCAGGGGGGGTCTGGAAACACCATATATTTT.

The chain combines TRBV30 with TRBJ2-1; TRBD2 might be the D (6 bases). Trimming removed 5 bases from V and 2 bases from J, with 13 bases in between. Germline CDR1 reads GTSNPN; CDR2 reads SVGIG (reference sequence). The CDR3 consists of 14 residues. The CDR3 DNA reads as TGTGCCTGGTCTCCTAGCGTCGCCTACAATGAGCAGTTCTTC. Protein: CAWSPSVAYNEQFF.

This clone showed up just once. This chain connects TRBV10-3 to TRBJ2-1; 11 bases align to TRBD1. The CDR3 sequence is 15 residues long. Trimming at V came to 3 bases and at J to 5 bases, leaving 3 bases not matched to a gene. Germline assignment: CDR1 ENHRY and CDR2 SYGVKD. The CDR3 loop is CAISEGQGANNEQFF. CDR3 DNA: TGTGCCATCAGTGAAGGACAGGGGGCAAACAATGAGCAGTTCTTC.

This chain connects TRBV6-1 to TRBJ2-7; 8 bases match TRBD2. Germline CDR1 MNHNS, CDR2 SASEGT. V lost 10 bases and J lost 7; bases outside the gene matches: 12. This CDR3 comprises 13 residues. CDR3 sequence reads: CATRGSGAIEQYF. Here the CDR3 DNA reads TGTGCCACCAGGGGTAGCGGGGCGATTGAGCAGTACTTC.

V is TRBV10-3 and J is TRBJ1-5, with TRBD1 identical over 11 bases. CDR3 length: 19 amino acids. The germline gives CDR1 ENHRY, CDR2 SYGVKD. With 0 bases clipped from V and 0 bases from J, the junction kept 7 bases outside the gene matches. CDR3 amino acids: CAISESSGQGEGSNQPQHF. The CDR3 nucleotides read TGTGCCATCAGTGAGTCGTCGGGACAGGGGGAGGGTAGCAATCAGCCCCAGCATTTT.

The rearrangement joins TRBV27 to TRBJ1-2; 7 positions match TRBD1. Germline V gene data show CDR1 as MNHEY and CDR2 as SMNVEV (reference sequence). Germline trimming cut 6 bases from V and 5 bases from J; bases unmatched to any gene: 9. The CDR3 loop spans 14 amino acids. As DNA, the CDR3 is TGTGCCAGCAGCGCCGACAGGGTTGGGTATGGCTACACCTTC. Its protein is CASSADRVGYGYTF.

The rearrangement joins TRBV7-2 to TRBJ2-3; D uncertain. The germline CDR1 and CDR2 sequences are SGHTA and FQGNSA. The V and J ends lost 2 bases and 3 bases respectively, with 9 bases between them. This CDR3 spans 14 amino acids. The CDR3 DNA is TGTGCCAGCAGCTTATATCGCGCGACAGATACGCAGTATTTT. Amino acids: CASSLYRATDTQYF.

This chain joins TRBV27 and TRBJ2-7, with 11 positions matching TRBD2. Germline V lookup: CDR1 MNHEY, CDR2 SMNVEV (reference sequence). The CDR3 length is 15 residues. The V segment lost 6 bases and the J segment 1 base; nucleotides outside the gene matches: 5. The CDR3: CASSLRLAGSYEQYF. The CDR3 bases are TGTGCCAGCAGCCTCAGACTAGCGGGGTCCTACGAGCAGTACTTC.

The chain uses TRBV18 and TRBJ1-4; D is unclear. The CDR3 sequence is 12 residues long. Trimming removed 2 bases at V and 10 bases at J, with 8 bases between. Germline CDR1 and CDR2: KGHSH and LQKENI. The CDR3 reads CASSPGEGKLFF. The CDR3 coding sequence is TGTGCCAGCTCACCAGGGGAAGGAAAACTGTTTTTT. Full variable domain (missing parts from reference TRBV18 and TRBJ1-4): NAGVMQNPRHLVRRRGQEARLRCSPMKGHSHVYWYRQLPEEGLKFMVYLQKENIIDESGMPKERFSAEFPKEGPSILRIQQVVRGDSAAYFCASSPGEGKLFFGSGTQLSVL.

CDR3: CASSVAGGGNTEAFF. The CDR3 nucleotides are TGTGCCAGCAGTGTCGCGGGCGGGGGGAACACTGAAGCTTTCTTT. This chain joins TRBV2 and TRBJ1-1; possibly TRBD1 for D (5 bases). Germline V gene data show CDR1 as SNHLY and CDR2 as FYNNEI. The V end was cut by 4 bases, the J end by 1 base, with 13 bases between. The CDR3 is made up of 15 amino acids.

This clone was seen only once. The V gene is TRBV7-2, the J gene TRBJ1-3; tentatively, D is TRBD1 (5 bases). The germline V gene encodes CDR1 SGHTA and CDR2 FQGNSA. The CDR3 is 16 residues long. V lost 4 bases, J lost 2 bases, and 15 bases lay in between. DNA for the CDR3: TGTGCCAGCAGCTATGACAGCGGGGCGCCTGGAAACACCATATATTTT. Its translation: CASSYDSGAPGNTIYF.

The chain has TRBV10-2 and TRBJ2-1, with D possibly being TRBD2 (5 bases). The germline CDR1 and CDR2 sequences are WSHSY and SAAADI. This CDR3 contains 15 residues. Trimming removed 6 bases at V and 2 bases at J, with 14 bases between. The CDR3 nucleotides read TGCGCCAGCAGATTCGATCGGGATCCCTACAATGAGCAGTTCTTC. Translated, it gives CASRFDRDPYNEQFF.

The chain uses TRBV27 and TRBJ1-1; D remains unclear. Germline assignment: CDR1 MNHEY and CDR2 SMNVEV (reference sequence). This CDR3 region has 12 residues. V dropped 5 bases and J dropped 6 bases, with 10 bases sitting between them. The CDR3 DNA reads as TGTGCCAGCAGTACAGTTGGGGCTGAAGCTTTCTTT. This encodes CASSTVGAEAFF.

The rearrangement links TRBV2 to TRBJ1-1; D may be TRBD1 (5 bases). V was shortened by 11 bases and J by 4 bases, with 17 bases between the two germline ends. Germline V lookup: CDR1 SNHLY, CDR2 FYNNEI. The CDR3 has 13 residues. CDR3 amino acids: CAVGDRLGTEAFF. As DNA, the CDR3 is TGTGCCGTAGGGGACCGCCTGGGCACTGAAGCTTTCTTT.

The V call is TRBV10-3, the J call TRBJ1-1; 12 nucleotides match TRBD1. J was trimmed by 12 bases and V by 8 bases; bases with no gene match: 7. Germline lookup yields CDR1 ENHRY and CDR2 SYGVKD. The length of the CDR3 is 12 residues. CDR3 sequence: CAISGQGAGSFF. The CDR3 nucleotides read TGTGCCATCTCGGGACAGGGGGCTGGATCTTTCTTT.

The J gene is TRBJ1-2, the V gene TRBV4-3; D uncertain. The V gene's germline CDR1 is LGHNA and CDR2 YSLEER. This CDR3 has 15 residues. The V and J ends lost 4 bases and 1 base respectively, with 13 bases between them. For the CDR3, the DNA is TGCGCCAGCAGCCGGACGATTCCTAATAACTATGGCTACACCTTC. Translated, it gives CASSRTIPNNYGYTF.

V usage is TRBV7-3 and J usage is TRBJ1-6; a possible D gene is TRBD1 (6 bases). CDR1 and CDR2 (germline): SGHTA, FQGTGA. V shed 1 base and J shed 7 bases, with 11 bases lying between them. This CDR3 contains 15 residues. CDR3 in amino acids: CASSLNAGVNSPLHF. The CDR3, as DNA: TGTGCCAGCAGCTTAAATGCAGGGGTAAATTCACCCCTCCACTTT.

The chain is built from TRBV30 and TRBJ2-3; TRBD2 aligns across 11 bases. Germline values: CDR1 GTSNPN, CDR2 SVGIG (reference sequence). After removal of 3 bases from V and 4 bases from J, the junction contained 6 bases not matched to a gene. The CDR3 runs 15 residues. CDR3: CAWSYLAGGADTQYF. CDR3 DNA sequence: TGTGCCTGGAGCTATTTAGCGGGGGGGGCAGATACGCAGTATTTT.

V usage is TRBV7-9 and J usage is TRBJ2-7; the D is unclear. Germline V gives CDR1 SEHNR, CDR2 FQNEAQ (reference sequence). CDR3 size: 11 residues. V was cut by 5 bases and J by 5 bases, with 7 bases left in between. The CDR3 DNA is TGTGCCAGCAGCCTTACAGACGAGCAGTACTTC. It is translated as CASSLTDEQYF.

This chain connects TRBV29-1 to TRBJ2-3; 7 bases align to TRBD1. The ends lost 3 bases at V and 4 bases at J; junction bases unmatched: 1. Germline CDR1 reads SQVTM; CDR2 reads ANQGSEA. This CDR3 comprises 12 residues. CDR3 residues: CSVDGTADTQYF. The CDR3 region has the DNA TGCAGCGTTGATGGGACAGCAGATACGCAGTATTTT.

The CDR3 DNA follows: TGTGCCAGCAGCGTAGGTCAGGGACCCTACAATGAGCAGTTCTTC. It yields the protein CASSVGQGPYNEQFF. The rearrangement links TRBV9 to TRBJ2-1; tentatively, D is TRBD1 or TRBD2 (5 bases each). In germline, CDR1 is SGDLS, CDR2 YYNGEE. With 0 bases removed from V and 2 bases from J, the gap between germline ends came to 9 bases. The CDR3 loop spans 15 amino acids.

This clone appeared once. The chain has TRBV2 and TRBJ1-2, with a tentative D call TRBD1 (5 bases). Germline V gene data show CDR1 as SNHLY and CDR2 as FYNNEI. The V gene lost 3 bases and the J gene lost 7 bases, with 18 bases spanning the gap. CDR3 length equals 15 residues. CDR3 residues: CASSEEGKGFGGYTF. DNA of the CDR3: TGTGCCAGCAGTGAGGAGGGGAAGGGGTTTGGTGGCTACACCTTC.

The gene calls are TRBV4-3 and TRBJ2-5, with D unresolved. Germline V gene sequence: CDR1 LGHNA, CDR2 YSLEER. The CDR3 is made up of 14 amino acids. Trimming took 0 bases from V and 5 from J, leaving 10 bases between them. CDR3 loop: CASSQDGPAETQYF. DNA for the CDR3: TGCGCCAGCAGCCAAGATGGCCCCGCGGAGACCCAGTACTTC.

The chain uses TRBV7-9 and TRBJ2-3, with no clear D. Germline V gene sequence: CDR1 SEHNR, CDR2 FQNEAQ (reference sequence). The length of the CDR3 is 13 residues. With 8 bases removed from V and 3 bases from J, the gap between germline ends came to 12 bases. The CDR3 protein is CASGPMGTDTQYF. The CDR3, as DNA: TGTGCCAGCGGGCCGATGGGGACAGATACGCAGTATTTT.

This chain connects TRBV29-1 to TRBJ1-1; D remains unclear. CDR1 SQVTM and CDR2 ANQGSEA come from the germline V gene. V gave up 6 bases and J gave up 0 bases, with 20 bases separating them. The CDR3 covers 16 residues. In nucleotides, the CDR3 is TGCAGCGTAGCTACAGAGAGCTATTTTATGAACACTGAAGCTTTCTTT. Translating gives CSVATESYFMNTEAFF.

This sequence joins TRBV11-2 and TRBJ1-3; D possibly corresponds to TRBD1 (5 bases). The length of the CDR3 is 19 residues. Germline V gene lookup returns CDR1 SGHAT and CDR2 FQNNGV. Trimming shortened V by 4 bases and J by 0 bases, and 22 bases separated the two germline ends. CDR3 bases: TGTGCCAGCAGCTCACTTTGGGGAGTAGGGGACTACTCTGGAAACACCATATATTTT. Residues: CASSSLWGVGDYSGNTIYF.

The V gene is TRBV7-2, the J gene TRBJ1-2, with 7 bases that match TRBD1. The CDR3 is made up of 13 amino acids. V shed 4 bases, J shed 7 bases, and the junction held 6 bases outside the gene matches. CDR1 and CDR2 (germline): SGHTA, FQGNSA. This CDR3 is CASSSRQGGGYTF. The DNA for the CDR3 is TGTGCCAGCAGCTCCCGACAGGGCGGTGGCTACACCTTC. The full variable domain, its missing parts supplied by reference TRBV7-2 and TRBJ1-2, is GAGVSQSPSNKVTEKGKDVELRCDPISGHTALYWYRQSLGQGLEFLIYFQGNSAPDKSGLPSDRFSAERTGGSVSTLTIQRTQQEDSAVYLCASSSRQGGGYTFGSGTRLTVV.